Below, 27 T cell receptor beta chains from the same sample are listed, as sequenced in a study of control samples from healthy donors and cancer patients. Profiling relied on immunoSEQ multiplex PCR, and the TCRdb table lists in-frame clones only, not all of them. The repertoire holds around 130,000 clones, about 86% seen once, with about 12% in the top ten. Input material: blood. The receptors come from a man aged 25-45 years in good health.

This clone appeared a single time. The chain carries TRBV11-3 and TRBJ2-2, with 7 bases lining up with TRBD1. The CDR3 is 20 residues long. Germline CDR1 and CDR2: SGHNT and YENEEA. After removal of 0 bases from V and 4 bases from J, the junction contained 17 bases not matched to a gene. The CDR3 nucleotides are TGTGCCAGCAGCTTAGAGTGGGGACAGCCAACCCTCGACTTCACCGGGGAGCTGTTTTTT. As protein: CASSLEWGQPTLDFTGELFF.

The CDR3 DNA reads as TGTGCCAGTAGTATCCCCGGAAGCACTGAAGCTTTCTTT. This sequence encodes CASSIPGSTEAFF. The chain uses TRBV19 and TRBJ1-1, with no clear D. Germline CDR1 and CDR2: LNHDA and SQIVND (reference sequence). The V gene lost 3 bases and the J gene lost 4 bases, with 9 bases spanning the gap. The CDR3 contains 13 residues.

This clone was recorded only once. V gene TRBV11-2 combines with J gene TRBJ1-1; 7 bases agree with TRBD1. V was pared by 2 bases and J by 8 bases, with 17 bases of the junction left unmatched. The CDR3 consists of 17 residues. CDR1 and CDR2 (germline): SGHAT, FQNNGV. CDR3 loop: CASSLLWGGTAGWEAFF. In DNA form, the CDR3 reads TGTGCCAGCAGCTTATTATGGGGCGGGACAGCAGGTTGGGAAGCTTTCTTT.

The rearrangement joins TRBV3-1 (or the pseudogene TRBV3-2) to TRBJ2-3, with TRBD1 matching 9 bases. The germline V gene has CDR1 LGHDT and CDR2 YNNKEL (reference sequence). CDR3 length: 15 residues. Germline trimming cut 4 bases from V and 4 bases from J; bases unmatched to any gene: 6. This CDR3 reads CASSPRGTGPDTQYF. CDR3 DNA: TGTGCCAGCAGCCCGAGAGGGACAGGGCCAGATACGCAGTATTTT.

The chain's CDR3 is CASSSGVSQPQHF. The CDR3 DNA is TGTGCCAGCAGTTCAGGGGTTAGTCAGCCCCAGCATTTT. V and J are TRBV27 and TRBJ1-5; the D gene is possibly TRBD1 (6 bases). The germline gives CDR1 MNHEY, CDR2 SMNVEV (reference sequence). Trimming took 4 bases from V and 6 from J, leaving 10 bases between them. This CDR3 is built from 13 residues.

V is TRBV10-3 and J is TRBJ1-4, with TRBD1 identical over 7 bases. Germline assignment: CDR1 ENHRY and CDR2 SYGVKD. This CDR3 contains 16 residues. The ends lost 0 bases at V and 4 bases at J; junction bases unmatched: 5. The CDR3 here is CAISESRQGRNEKLFF. The CDR3 coding sequence is TGTGCCATCAGTGAGTCTCGACAGGGTCGTAATGAAAAACTGTTTTTT.

The chain links TRBV5-6 to TRBJ2-7, with a weak D call TRBD2 (6 bases). Trimming stripped 4 bases from V and 1 base from J, with 9 bases between. The CDR3 has 13 residues. Germline CDR1 is SGHDT and CDR2 is YYEEEE. The CDR3 DNA reads TGTGCCAGCAGCCAAGGGACTTCCTACGAGCAGTACTTC. Translation: CASSQGTSYEQYF.

This clone was seen just once. Other DNA sequences in the same sample also yield this CDR3. The chain employs TRBV9 and TRBJ2-5; 7 bases line up with TRBD1. Per germline, CDR1 SGDLS and CDR2 YYNGEE. The CDR3 is 14 amino acids. V gave up 1 base and J gave up 2 bases; unmatched junction bases: 2. This chain's CDR3 is CASSVTGDQETQYF. CDR3 DNA: TGTGCCAGCAGCGTAACAGGGGATCAAGAGACCCAGTACTTC.

The chain recombines TRBV4-1 with TRBJ1-5; D unclear. Germline V gene sequence: CDR1 MGHRA, CDR2 YSYEKL. CDR3 size: 15 residues. The V end was cut by 1 base, the J end by 4 bases, with 11 bases between. CDR3 residues: CASSQVAQRNQPQHF. The CDR3 DNA is TGCGCCAGCAGCCAAGTGGCTCAGAGAAATCAGCCCCAGCATTTT.

This rearrangement joins TRBV5-1 to TRBJ1-1; TRBD1 agrees at 7 bases. Germline loops: CDR1 SGHRS, CDR2 YFSETQ. V trimming: 2 bases; J trimming: 3 bases; junction bases outside the gene matches: 4. CDR3 length equals 14 residues. Written as DNA, the CDR3 is TGCGCCAGCAGCTTACAGGGGTCGGACACTGAAGCTTTCTTT. Amino acid sequence: CASSLQGSDTEAFF.

The V gene is TRBV5-1, the J gene TRBJ2-7; the D gene is possibly TRBD1 (6 bases). The CDR3 totals 17 residues. CDR1 SGHRS and CDR2 YFSETQ come from the germline V gene. The ends were cut back, 3 bases at V and 2 bases at J, with 21 bases in the middle. The CDR3 DNA is TGCGCCAGCAGCTGGGCTGCAGGGGCGAGCGCACCCTACGAGCAGTACTTC. It is translated as CASSWAAGASAPYEQYF.

For this clone: One end of the junction fails to match germline, which may point to a read error. The chain is built from TRBV5-1 and TRBJ2-7; 8 bases line up with TRBD2. Per germline, CDR1 SGHRS and CDR2 YFSETQ. The CDR3 is 13 residues long. As DNA, the CDR3 is TGCGCCAACAGCTCCGGGACTAGCTACGAGCAGTACTTC. Protein: CANSSGTSYEQYF.

This clone was found once. The gene calls are TRBV4-1 and TRBJ1-2; possibly TRBD1 for D (6 bases). The V and J ends lost 3 bases and 8 bases respectively, with 16 bases between them. There are 14 residues in the CDR3. From germline, CDR1 is MGHRA and CDR2 YSYEKL. CDR3 amino acids: CASSQEQGSYGYTF. The DNA of the CDR3 is TGCGCCAGCAGCCAGGAACAGGGTAGTTACGGCTACACCTTC.

The chain is built from TRBV7-8 and TRBJ1-6; D remains ambiguous. V was clipped by 3 bases and J by 7 bases, with 13 bases between them. Germline CDR1 reads SGHVS; CDR2 reads FQNEAQ. The CDR3 totals 15 residues. The CDR3: CASSFDEGSNSPLHF. CDR3 in DNA: TGTGCCAGCAGCTTCGACGAGGGCTCCAATTCACCCCTCCACTTT.

The CDR3: CASSSDLTGRTFYGYTF. CDR3 DNA sequence: TGTGCCAGCAGCTCTGACCTGACGGGGCGAACCTTCTATGGCTACACCTTC. The chain recombines TRBV5-5 with TRBJ1-2, with D maybe TRBD1 (5 bases). The V gene's germline CDR1 is SGHKS and CDR2 YYEKEE (reference sequence). Trimming cost V 3 bases and J 4 bases, with 22 bases left between them. CDR3 length: 17 amino acids.

Comments on this clone: Other DNA sequences from this sample encode an identical CDR3 as well. The rearrangement uses TRBV6-5 and TRBJ1-4; 7 bases match TRBD1. The CDR3 has 14 residues. Trimming at V came to 2 bases and at J to 3 bases, leaving 0 bases not matched to a gene. In germline, CDR1 is MNHEY, CDR2 SVGAGI. CDR3 in amino acids: CASSYGQANEKLFF. In DNA, the CDR3 is TGTGCCAGCAGTTACGGACAGGCTAATGAAAAACTGTTTTTT.

The chain employs TRBV18 and TRBJ1-5, with 7 bases aligning to TRBD1. J gave up 3 bases and V 5 bases, and 4 bases lay outside the gene matches. This CDR3 is 14 amino acids long. CDR1 is KGHSH, CDR2 LQKENI, per germline. Here the CDR3 DNA reads TGTGCCAGCTCATCCGGGACAGACAATCAGCCCCAGCATTTT. This sequence encodes CASSSGTDNQPQHF.

V gene TRBV6-1 combines with J gene TRBJ1-2; no definite D call. From germline, CDR1 is MNHNS and CDR2 SASEGT. This CDR3 comprises 16 residues. Trimming stripped 4 bases from V and 3 bases from J, with 18 bases between. The CDR3 loop is CASSVQKAGIDYGYTF. The CDR3 coding sequence is TGTGCCAGCAGTGTTCAGAAGGCCGGGATCGACTATGGCTACACCTTC.

CDR3 amino acids: CASSLTANTGELFF. The CDR3 DNA reads as TGTGCCAGCAGTCTCACAGCGAACACCGGGGAGCTGTTTTTT. This chain links TRBV6-6 with TRBJ2-2; D is unresolved. V was shortened by 5 bases and J by 0 bases, with 7 bases between the two germline ends. Looked up from germline, CDR1 is MNHNY and CDR2 is SVGAGI (reference sequence). The CDR3 spans 14 residues.

The chain carries TRBV11-2 and TRBJ1-4; 8 bases align to TRBD1. Germline CDR1 SGHAT, CDR2 FQNNGV. The junction had 4 bases not matched to a gene; V was cut back by 6 bases and J by 10 bases. This CDR3 has 12 residues. This chain's CDR3 is CASRATGGKLFF. The CDR3 nucleotides read TGTGCCAGCAGGGCTACAGGGGGAAAACTGTTTTTT.

The chain carries TRBV18 and TRBJ2-2, with TRBD2 matching over 13 bases. The junction had 1 base not matched to a gene; V was cut back by 4 bases and J by 2 bases. This CDR3 is built from 16 residues. Germline-derived CDR1 and CDR2 are KGHSH and LQKENI. The CDR3 loop is CASSRTSGGNTGELFF. Written as DNA, the CDR3 is TGTGCCAGCTCACGGACTAGCGGGGGAAACACCGGGGAGCTGTTTTTT.

This clone was seen a single time. The chain combines TRBV3-1 (or the pseudogene TRBV3-2) with TRBJ2-7; perhaps TRBD1 as D (6 bases). Germline V gene sequence: CDR1 LGHDT, CDR2 YNNKEL (reference sequence). The CDR3 totals 14 residues. Trimming took off 2 bases at V and 2 bases at J, with 10 bases between the two ends. CDR3 residues: CASSQRPGAYEQYV. The CDR3 DNA sequence: TGTGCCAGCAGCCAAAGGCCAGGGGCCTACGAGCAGTACGTC.

V is TRBV19 and J is TRBJ1-5; D unclear. This CDR3 region has 14 residues. The V and J ends lost 5 bases and 2 bases respectively, with 10 bases between them. Germline CDR1 is LNHDA and CDR2 is SQIVND (reference sequence). The CDR3 region is CASSLGVGNQPQHF. CDR3 coding DNA: TGTGCCAGTAGTCTGGGTGTGGGCAATCAGCCCCAGCATTTT.

The V and J genes are TRBV6-5 and TRBJ1-2, with TRBD1 as a possible D gene (5 bases). CDR1 is MNHEY and CDR2 is SVGAGI in the germline V gene. V was cut by 6 bases and J by 12 bases, with 14 bases left in between. The CDR3 length is 11 residues. CDR3 DNA: TGTGCCAGCAGGGGGGGACGTGAAAACACCTTC. Encoded protein: CASRGGRENTF.

The V call is TRBV12-5, the J call TRBJ1-1; weak D call: TRBD1 (5 bases). V was pared by 4 bases and J by 0 bases, with 9 bases between. Germline V gives CDR1 LGHNT, CDR2 FRNRAP. The CDR3 consists of 14 residues. The CDR3 spells CASGYGTLNTEAFF. In DNA form, the CDR3 reads TGTGCTAGTGGTTACGGGACCCTGAACACTGAAGCTTTCTTT.

The rearrangement uses TRBV11-2 and TRBJ1-1; D might be TRBD1 (6 bases). V was trimmed by 6 bases and J by 11 bases, leaving 16 bases between them. CDR1 is SGHAT and CDR2 is FQNNGV in the germline V gene. The CDR3 has 12 residues. The CDR3 is CASSLFQGPAFF. The CDR3 DNA follows: TGTGCCAGCAGTTTGTTTCAGGGGCCGGCTTTCTTT.

This clone was seen a few times. The chain couples TRBV2 to TRBJ2-5; D unresolved. CDR1 and CDR2 from the germline V gene are SNHLY and FYNNEI. The V and J ends lost 2 bases and 6 bases respectively, with 13 bases between them. The CDR3 sequence is 14 residues long. The CDR3 region is CASSESWSSKTQYF. Here the CDR3 DNA reads TGTGCCAGCAGTGAAAGCTGGAGTTCGAAGACCCAGTACTTC.